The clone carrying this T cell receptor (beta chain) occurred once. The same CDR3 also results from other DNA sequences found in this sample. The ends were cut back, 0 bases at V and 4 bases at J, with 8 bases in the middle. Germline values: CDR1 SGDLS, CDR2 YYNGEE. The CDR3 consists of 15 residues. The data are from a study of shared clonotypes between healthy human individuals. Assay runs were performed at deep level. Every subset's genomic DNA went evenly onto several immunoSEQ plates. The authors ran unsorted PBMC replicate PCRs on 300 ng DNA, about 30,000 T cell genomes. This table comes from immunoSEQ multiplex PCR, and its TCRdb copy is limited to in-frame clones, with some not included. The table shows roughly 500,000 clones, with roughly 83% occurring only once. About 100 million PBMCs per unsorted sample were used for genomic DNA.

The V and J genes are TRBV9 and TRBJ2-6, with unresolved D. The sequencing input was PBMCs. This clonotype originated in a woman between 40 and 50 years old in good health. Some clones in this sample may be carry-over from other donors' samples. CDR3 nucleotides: TGTGCCAGCAGCGTAGTGGGCTCCGGGGCCAACGTCCTGACTTTC. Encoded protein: CASSVVGSGANVLTF.